The present T cell receptor (beta chain) was sequenced within a study of PD-1 blockade in classical Hodgkin lymphoma. The study, taken as a whole, reports: A significant rise in TCR diversity by C4D1 was seen for CD4+ but not CD8+ cells.

As concerns this clone: Antigen specificity is unknown.

The data were produced by immunoSEQ multiplex PCR, yet TCRdb's version contains in-frame clones alone and is incomplete. Of 20,000 to 25,000 clones in the sample, around 84% were seen once. The length of the CDR3 is 19 residues. Trimming shortened V by 4 bases and J by 3 bases, and 26 bases separated the two germline ends. Per germline, CDR1 SGHRS and CDR2 YFSETQ. The time point: cycle 4 day 1 (C4D1), after six to seven weeks of nivolumab. Every patient had relapsed following autologous stem cell transplantation, and cohorts differed in brentuximab vedotin exposure. The sequence was obtained from a human donor with classical Hodgkin lymphoma. The rearrangement joins TRBV5-1 to TRBJ2-4, with D possibly being TRBD1 (5 bases). The sample here was peripheral blood mononuclear cells (PBMCs), taken before the fourth cycle of nivolumab. The CDR3 DNA sequence: TGCGCCAGCAGCCCCCTCTTGTCTTCACAACGGCAGGGCAAAAACATTCAGTACTTC. This codes for CASSPLLSSQRQGKNIQYF.